This T cell receptor (beta chain) was retrieved from a study of molecular identifiers for immune sequencing clone quantification. About the study: Within a replicate experiment, RNA obtained from either around 20,000 or 99,000 naive CD8 cells was divided into five aliquots, and four of those aliquots were then sequenced. Overall study findings and caveats: Clone sizes that are highly expanded could be underestimated when identical TCR molecules share a barcode.

The CDR3 has 12 residues. Germline CDR1 is SGHRS and CDR2 is YFSETQ. The V gene lost 2 bases and the J gene lost 4 bases, with 5 bases spanning the gap. TCRdb passed the PCR reads through MiXCR, listing each CDR3 protein once. The top ten hold 1.5% to 2% of the sample, which has roughly 12,000 distinct CDR3 sequences, 15% to 20% seen once. A CD8+CD4-CCR7+CD45RA+ phenotype served as the sorting definition for naive CD8 T cells. By share of the sample, this clonotype is medium-sized. The antigen is unknown. V and J are TRBV5-1 and TRBJ2-3; the D is unclear. Sequencing was carried out using naive CD8+ T cells from blood, with Jurkat cell RNA spiked in. Subset defined: FACS-sorted CD8+CD4-CCR7+CD45RA+ naive T cells. This receptor was identified in a human donor in good health. Some libraries in this study had Jurkat cell RNA spiked in. The CDR3 loop is CASSLPPDTQYF. CDR3 sequence (DNA): TGCGCCAGCAGCTTACCCCCAGATACGCAGTATTTT.